This TCR beta chain emerged from a study of shared clonotypes between healthy human individuals. Here immunoSEQ multiplex PCR was the method, and the copy in TCRdb shows in-frame clones only, minus some. The sample consists of approximately 810,000 clones, around 93% of them appearing once. Terminally differentiated effector memory CD45RA+ cells were left out of the naive CD8 fraction, which was CD45RO-negative and positively selected for CCR7. In its sample, this clone was seen once. V was trimmed by 0 bases and J by 4 bases, leaving 10 bases between them. CDR1 is MDHEN and CDR2 is SYDVKM in the germline V gene. There are 14 residues in the CDR3.

The clonotype was recovered from a man younger than 40 in good health. The sequencing input was naive CD8+ T cells sorted from blood. This chain joins TRBV28 and TRBJ2-7, with a weak D call TRBD1 (6 bases). In DNA form, the CDR3 reads TGTGCCAGCAGTTTATGGGGGCAGGGGTACGAGCAGTACTTC. Protein sequence: CASSLWGQGYEQYF.